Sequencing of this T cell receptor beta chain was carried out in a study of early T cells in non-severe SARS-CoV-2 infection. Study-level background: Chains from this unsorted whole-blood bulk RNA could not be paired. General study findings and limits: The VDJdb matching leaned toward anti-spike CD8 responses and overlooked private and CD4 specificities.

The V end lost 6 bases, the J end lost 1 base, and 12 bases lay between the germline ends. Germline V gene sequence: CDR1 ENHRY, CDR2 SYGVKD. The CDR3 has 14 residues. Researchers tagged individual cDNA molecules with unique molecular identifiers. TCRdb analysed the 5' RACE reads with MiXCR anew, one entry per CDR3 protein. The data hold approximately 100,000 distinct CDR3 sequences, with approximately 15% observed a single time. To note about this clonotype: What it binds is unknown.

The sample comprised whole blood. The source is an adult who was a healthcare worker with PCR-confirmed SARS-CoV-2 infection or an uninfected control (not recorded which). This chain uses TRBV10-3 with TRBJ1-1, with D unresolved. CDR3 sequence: CAIRILGANTEAFF. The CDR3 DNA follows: TGTGCCATCAGGATCCTGGGTGCGAACACTGAAGCTTTCTTT.